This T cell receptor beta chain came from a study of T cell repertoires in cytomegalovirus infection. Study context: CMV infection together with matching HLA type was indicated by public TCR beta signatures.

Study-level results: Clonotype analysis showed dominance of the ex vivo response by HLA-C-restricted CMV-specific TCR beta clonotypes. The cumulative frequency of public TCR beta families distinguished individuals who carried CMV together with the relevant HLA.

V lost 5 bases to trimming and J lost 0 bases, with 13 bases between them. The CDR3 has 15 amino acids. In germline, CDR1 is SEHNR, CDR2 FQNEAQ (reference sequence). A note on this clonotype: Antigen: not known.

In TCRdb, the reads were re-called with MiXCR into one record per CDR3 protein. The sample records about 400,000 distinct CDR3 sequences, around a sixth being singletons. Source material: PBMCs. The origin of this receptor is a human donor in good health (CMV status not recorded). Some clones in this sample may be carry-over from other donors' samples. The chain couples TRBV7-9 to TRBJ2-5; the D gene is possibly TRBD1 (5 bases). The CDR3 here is CASSTPGAHQETQYF. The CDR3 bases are TGTGCCAGCAGCACCCCTGGGGCCCACCAAGAGACCCAGTACTTC.